This entry lists 3 T cell receptor beta chains sequenced from one sample in a study of glioma-infiltrating T cells after dendritic cell vaccination. Time point: after dendritic cell vaccination, including at tumor progression/relapse. Assay used: immunoSEQ multiplex PCR; TCRdb lists only in-frame clones, some missing. The table records approximately 50,000 clones, under 90% of them present only once. Here the sequenced sample was blood, taken after dendritic cell vaccination. All receptors derive from a human donor with glioblastoma.

A single count supports this clone. This chain uses TRBV7-6 with TRBJ2-1, with D possibly matching TRBD2 (5 bases). This CDR3 is 14 amino acids long. V lost 5 bases, J lost 7 bases, and 15 bases lay in between. The germline V gene encodes CDR1 SGHVS and CDR2 FNYEAQ. CDR3 nucleotides: TGTGCCAGCAGCCCGATCGGGGTTAGTAATGAGCAGTTCTTC. Protein sequence: CASSPIGVSNEQFF.

This clone was counted once. The J gene is TRBJ2-7, the V gene TRBV18; D might be TRBD2 (5 bases). The CDR3 extends over 15 amino acids. CDR1 is KGHSH, CDR2 LQKENI, per germline. V lost 0 bases, J lost 2 bases, and 11 bases lay in between. CDR3 residues: CASSPPASGTYEQYF. The CDR3 DNA reads TGTGCCAGCTCACCACCGGCCTCGGGGACCTACGAGCAGTACTTC. Together with reference TRBV18 and TRBJ2-7, the CDR3 gives the full variable domain: NAGVMQNPRHLVRRRGQEARLRCSPMKGHSHVYWYRQLPEEGLKFMVYLQKENIIDESGMPKERFSAEFPKEGPSILRIQQVVRGDSAAYFCASSPPASGTYEQYFGPGTRLTVT.

By proportion, this clone is large. The chain carries TRBV15 and TRBJ2-5; tentative D call: TRBD1 (6 bases). CDR1 and CDR2 from the germline V gene are LNHNV and YYDKDF (reference sequence). With 0 bases removed from V and 4 bases from J, the gap between germline ends came to 18 bases. The CDR3 runs 17 residues. The CDR3 region is CATSRDSPWTVLETQYF. CDR3 DNA: TGTGCCACCAGCAGAGACTCCCCTTGGACAGTCCTAGAGACCCAGTACTTC.